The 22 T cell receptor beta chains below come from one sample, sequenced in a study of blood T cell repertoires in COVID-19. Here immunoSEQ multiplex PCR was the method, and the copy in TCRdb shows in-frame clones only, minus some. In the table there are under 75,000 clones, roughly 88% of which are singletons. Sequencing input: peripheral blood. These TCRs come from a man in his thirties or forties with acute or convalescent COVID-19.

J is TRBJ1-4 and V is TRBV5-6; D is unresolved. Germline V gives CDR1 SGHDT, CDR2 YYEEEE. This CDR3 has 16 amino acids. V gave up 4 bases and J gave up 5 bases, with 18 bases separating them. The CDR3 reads CASSLLRAVNNEKLFF. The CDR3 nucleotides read TGTGCCAGCAGCCTCCTGAGGGCAGTAAACAATGAAAAACTGTTTTTT.

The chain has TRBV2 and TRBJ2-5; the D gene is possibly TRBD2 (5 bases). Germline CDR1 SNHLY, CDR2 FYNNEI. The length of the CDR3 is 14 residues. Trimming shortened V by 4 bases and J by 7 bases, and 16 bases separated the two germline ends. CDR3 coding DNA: TGTGCCAGCAGTGTAGAGGGAACGGCTGGGACCCAGTACTTC. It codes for CASSVEGTAGTQYF.

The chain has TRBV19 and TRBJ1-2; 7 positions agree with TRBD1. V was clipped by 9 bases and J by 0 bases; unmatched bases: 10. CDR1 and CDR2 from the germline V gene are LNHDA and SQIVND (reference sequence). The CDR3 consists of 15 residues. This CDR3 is CASNRAGGSNYGYTF. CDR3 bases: TGTGCCAGCAACAGGGCAGGGGGTTCTAACTATGGCTACACCTTC.

The CDR3 nucleotides are TGCGCCAGCAGCTTGGCGACAGGGTGGAACACTGAAGCTTTCTTT. Protein product: CASSLATGWNTEAFF. The V gene is TRBV5-1, the J gene TRBJ1-1; TRBD1 agrees at 7 bases. V was pared by 0 bases and J by 1 base, with 3 bases of the junction left unmatched. Germline CDR1 and CDR2: SGHRS and YFSETQ. The CDR3 sequence is 15 residues long.

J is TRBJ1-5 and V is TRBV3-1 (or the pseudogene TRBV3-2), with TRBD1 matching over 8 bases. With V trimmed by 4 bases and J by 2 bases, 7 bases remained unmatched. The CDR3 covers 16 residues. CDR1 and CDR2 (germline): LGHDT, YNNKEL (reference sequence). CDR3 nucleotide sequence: TGTGCCAGCAGCCCTAACCAGGGGGCAGGCAATCAGCCCCAGCATTTT. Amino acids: CASSPNQGAGNQPQHF.

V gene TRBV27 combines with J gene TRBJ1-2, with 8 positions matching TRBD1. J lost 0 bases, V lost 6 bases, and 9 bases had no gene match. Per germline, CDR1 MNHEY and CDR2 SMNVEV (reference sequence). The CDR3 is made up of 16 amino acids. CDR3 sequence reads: CASSPDRDRANYGYTF. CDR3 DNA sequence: TGTGCCAGCAGCCCGGACAGGGACCGGGCTAACTATGGCTACACCTTC.

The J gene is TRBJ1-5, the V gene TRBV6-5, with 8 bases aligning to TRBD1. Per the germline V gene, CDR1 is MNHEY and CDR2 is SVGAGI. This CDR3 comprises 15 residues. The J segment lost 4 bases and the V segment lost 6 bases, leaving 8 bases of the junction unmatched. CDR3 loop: CASSPDRAENQPQHF. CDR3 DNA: TGTGCCAGCAGCCCGGACAGGGCCGAGAATCAGCCCCAGCATTTT.

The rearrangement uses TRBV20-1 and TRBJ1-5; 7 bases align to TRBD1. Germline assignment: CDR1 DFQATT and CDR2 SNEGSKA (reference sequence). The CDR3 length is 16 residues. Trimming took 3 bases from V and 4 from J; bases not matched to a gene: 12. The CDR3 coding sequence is TGCAGTGCTAGTCAGTCAGGGGGTGGTCGAAATCAGCCCCAGCATTTT. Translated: CSASQSGGGRNQPQHF.

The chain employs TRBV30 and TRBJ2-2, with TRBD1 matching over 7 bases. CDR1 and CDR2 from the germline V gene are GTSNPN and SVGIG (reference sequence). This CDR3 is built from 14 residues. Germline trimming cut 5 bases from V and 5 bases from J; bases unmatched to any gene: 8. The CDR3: CAWSTFRGTGELFF. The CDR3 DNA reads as TGTGCCTGGTCGACCTTCAGGGGGACCGGGGAGCTGTTTTTT. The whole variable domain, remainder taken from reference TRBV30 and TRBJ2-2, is SQTIHQWPATLVQPVGSPLSLECTVEGTSNPNLYWYRQAAGRGLQLLFYSVGIGQISSEVPQNLSASRPQDRQFILSSKKLLLSDSGFYLCAWSTFRGTGELFFGEGSRLTVL.

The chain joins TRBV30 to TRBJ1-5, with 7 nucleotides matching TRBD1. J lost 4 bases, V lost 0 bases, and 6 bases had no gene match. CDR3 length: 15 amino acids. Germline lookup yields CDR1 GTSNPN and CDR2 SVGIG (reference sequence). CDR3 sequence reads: CAWSVKGAGNQPQHF. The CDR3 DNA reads TGTGCCTGGAGTGTAAAGGGGGCGGGGAATCAGCCCCAGCATTTT.

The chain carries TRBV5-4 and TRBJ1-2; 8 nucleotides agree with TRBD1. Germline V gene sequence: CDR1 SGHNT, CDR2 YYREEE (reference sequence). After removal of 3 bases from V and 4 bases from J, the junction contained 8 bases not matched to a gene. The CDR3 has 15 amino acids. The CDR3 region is CASSSYRGESYGYTF. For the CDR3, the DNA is TGTGCCAGCAGCTCATACAGGGGGGAGAGCTATGGCTACACCTTC.

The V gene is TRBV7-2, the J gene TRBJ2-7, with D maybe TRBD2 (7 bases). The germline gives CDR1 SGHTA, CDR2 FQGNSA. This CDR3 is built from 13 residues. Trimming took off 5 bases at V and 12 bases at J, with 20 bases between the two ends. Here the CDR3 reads CASSTSGGPVAYF. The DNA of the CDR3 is TGTGCCAGCAGCACCTCCGGGGGGCCAGTGGCGTACTTC.

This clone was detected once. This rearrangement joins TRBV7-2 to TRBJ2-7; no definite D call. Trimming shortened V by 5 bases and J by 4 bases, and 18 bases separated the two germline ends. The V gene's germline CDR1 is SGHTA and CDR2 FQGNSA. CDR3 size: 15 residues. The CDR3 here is CASSPSGPLVYEQYF. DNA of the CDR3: TGTGCCAGCAGCCCGTCAGGCCCTTTGGTTTACGAGCAGTACTTC.

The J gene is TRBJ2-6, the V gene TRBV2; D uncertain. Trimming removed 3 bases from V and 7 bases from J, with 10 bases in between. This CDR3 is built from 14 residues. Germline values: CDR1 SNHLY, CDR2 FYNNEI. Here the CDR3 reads CASSDGRVANVLTF. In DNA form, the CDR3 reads TGTGCCAGCAGTGATGGCCGGGTAGCCAACGTCCTGACTTTC. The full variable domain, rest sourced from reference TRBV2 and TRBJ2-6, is EPEVTQTPSHQVTQMGQEVILRCVPISNHLYFYWYRQILGQKVEFLVSFYNNEISEKSEIFDDQFSVERPDGSNFTLKIRSTKLEDSAMYFCASSDGRVANVLTFGAGSRLTVL.

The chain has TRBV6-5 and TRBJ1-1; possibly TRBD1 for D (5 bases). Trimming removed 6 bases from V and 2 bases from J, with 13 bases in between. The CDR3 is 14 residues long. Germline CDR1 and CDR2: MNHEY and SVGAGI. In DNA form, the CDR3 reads TGTGCCAGCAGCCCAACCGACAGTAACACTGAAGCTTTCTTT. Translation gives CASSPTDSNTEAFF.

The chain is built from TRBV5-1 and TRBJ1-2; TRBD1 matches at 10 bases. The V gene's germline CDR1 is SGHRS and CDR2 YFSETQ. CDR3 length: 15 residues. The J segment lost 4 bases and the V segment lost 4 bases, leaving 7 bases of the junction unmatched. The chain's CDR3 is CASSAGQGNSYGYTF. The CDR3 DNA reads TGCGCCAGCAGCGCGGGACAGGGGAATAGCTATGGCTACACCTTC.

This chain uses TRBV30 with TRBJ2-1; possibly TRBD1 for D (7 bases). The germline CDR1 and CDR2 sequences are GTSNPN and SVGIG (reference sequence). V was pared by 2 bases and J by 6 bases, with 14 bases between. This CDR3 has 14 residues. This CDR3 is CAWSRGTAANEQFF. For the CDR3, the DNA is TGTGCCTGGAGTCGGGGGACAGCGGCCAATGAGCAGTTCTTC.

The CDR3: CASSGASGGEQYF. CDR3 in DNA: TGTGCCAGCAGCGGAGCATCCGGGGGCGAGCAGTACTTC. V and J are TRBV7-8 and TRBJ2-7; D may be TRBD2 (6 bases). The germline CDR1 and CDR2 sequences are SGHVS and FQNEAQ. There are 13 residues in the CDR3. V was trimmed by 5 bases and J by 6 bases, leaving 14 bases between them.

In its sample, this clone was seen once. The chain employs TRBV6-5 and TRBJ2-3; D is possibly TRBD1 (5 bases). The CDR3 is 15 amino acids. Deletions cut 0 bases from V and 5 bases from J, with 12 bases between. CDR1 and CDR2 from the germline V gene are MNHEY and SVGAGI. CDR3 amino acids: CASSYSPGPGDTQYF. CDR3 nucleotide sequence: TGTGCCAGCAGTTACTCGCCAGGGCCGGGAGATACGCAGTATTTT.

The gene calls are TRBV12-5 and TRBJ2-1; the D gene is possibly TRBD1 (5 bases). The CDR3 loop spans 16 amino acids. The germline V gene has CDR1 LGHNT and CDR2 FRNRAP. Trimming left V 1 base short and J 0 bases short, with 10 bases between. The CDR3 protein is CASGLATGSSYNEQFF. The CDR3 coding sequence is TGTGCTAGTGGTTTGGCTACAGGAAGCTCCTACAATGAGCAGTTCTTC.

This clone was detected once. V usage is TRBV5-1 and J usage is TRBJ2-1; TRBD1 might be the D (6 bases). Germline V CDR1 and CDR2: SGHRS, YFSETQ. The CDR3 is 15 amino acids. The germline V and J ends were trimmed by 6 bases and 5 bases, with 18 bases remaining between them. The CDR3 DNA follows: TGCGCCAGCACCCCTCATCGGCAGGGGAACAATGAGCAGTTCTTC. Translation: CASTPHRQGNNEQFF.

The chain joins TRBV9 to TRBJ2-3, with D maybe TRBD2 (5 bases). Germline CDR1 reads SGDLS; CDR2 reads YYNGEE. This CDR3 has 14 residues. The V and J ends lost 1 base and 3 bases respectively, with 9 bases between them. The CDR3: CASSVNGETDTQYF. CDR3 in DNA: TGTGCCAGCAGCGTAAACGGGGAAACAGATACGCAGTATTTT.